This T cell receptor (beta chain) was retrieved from a study of cytomegalovirus exposure and HLA in healthy donors (dated by TCRdb to 2015 to 2018). About the study as a whole: In an earlier analysis of 587 of the donors, 276 Gb of sequence data and 90 million to 120 million unique TCR beta sequences from some 170 million T cells were reported. All discovery cohort repertoires had been generated on a single sequencing platform. Among 300 to 500 genotyped donors of the cohort, an average of roughly 230,000 unique TCR beta nucleotide sequences was sequenced per donor, of which approximately 19% were non-productive. Alongside the repertoire data, information on donor age, sex, ethnicity and CMV serostatus was compiled. The later analysis used no new phenotypic data to find candidate immune exposures, relying instead on TCR beta sequences and their occurrence across donors. In a later analysis, previously published TCR beta repertoires from several hundred donors were re-analyzed and high-resolution HLA genotyping was added so that TCR occurrence patterns could be studied. A later genetic analysis used genome-wide SNP genotypes for about 65% of the 666 donors, treating that subset as a discovery cohort. The T cell repertoires of 670 or so subjects were profiled by immunosequencing and related to cytomegalovirus serostatus. The genetic ancestry cluster associated with self-reported Caucasian donors included over 65% of the roughly 380 genotyped donors. An earlier analysis of about 600 of the donors used high-throughput TCR beta sequencing to judge whether each TCR beta V gene segment behaved as functional or pseudogenic. Approximately 300 gigabases of sequencing data and roughly 80 million unique TCR sequences made up an early release that covered about 640 HLA-typed donors. Typing coverage varied by locus: roughly 629-630 donors for A, B, C, DRB1 and DQB1; more than 500 for DQA1; more than 600 for DPA1; more than 450 for DPB1. The study aimed to test whether signatures of past pathogen exposure could be identified by cataloging public T cell receptors. To predict cytomegalovirus infection status, the study brought together high-throughput TCR immunosequencing, statistical association of individual TCRs with disease status, and machine learning. A separate validation cohort of over a hundred different subjects was used in addition to the approximately 700-subject first cohort. HLA typing covered class I and class II loci at four-digit resolution. Roughly 5 DR-DQ haplotypes were handled as single units for association and clustering, since linkage in the cohort was strong.

With respect to this clone: Its antigen is currently not known. The sample holds no much larger clone one base away, and base qualities are not on file.

Library construction relied on the immunoSEQ multiplex PCR assay. For the multiplex PCR, a mixture combining 60 forward primers for TCR Vbeta segments and 13 reverse primers for TCR Jbeta segments was used. A multiplex PCR assay on genomic DNA amplified the CDR3 region of rearranged TCR beta genes. Amplified TCR beta libraries were sequenced as 87-base-pair reads on the Illumina HiSeq System. In the paper's pipeline: In a later analysis, tens of millions of unique TCR beta chains were counted across the approximately 670 repertoires, and approximately 11 million of these chains were shared by at least two donors. Raw reads were error-corrected and collapsed into unique sequences with a nearest-neighbor algorithm that merged closely related sequences to remove PCR and sequencing errors. Alignment of CDR3 sequences to IMGT reference sequences was used to assign V, D and J gene segments. For a sequence to be retained, at least a six-nucleotide match to both a V gene segment and a J gene segment was required. Rearrangements were called productive when the CDR3 lacked stop codons and stayed in frame with V and J; all others were non-productive. Following IMGT convention, CDR3 was defined as the stretch from the second conserved V-encoded cysteine up to the conserved J-encoded phenylalanine. The earlier analysis of 500 to 650 of the donors excluded any sequence lacking an unambiguous match to a single V gene segment. An earlier analysis of 450 to 650 of the donors called V segments functional above 56.7% productive rearrangements and segregating when the between-donor standard deviation exceeded 5%. A statistical classification framework was built to diagnose cytomegalovirus status from the catalog of TCR beta chain sequences. In a later analysis, TCR nucleotide sequences were compared against IMGT/GENE-DB human TR gene sequences so that V and J genes could be assigned. The TCRdist pipeline was used in a later analysis to assign CDR3 sequences and most-parsimonious VDJ recombination scenarios. In a later analysis, each TCR beta chain was defined by its CDR3 amino acid sequence together with its V-gene family, and reads without a unique V-gene family were excluded. As a way to deal with suspected cross-contamination and a sequencing artifact, a later analysis dropped approximately 570 nucleotide sequences that were highly shared and had low generation probability. In a later analysis, a clonal expansion index was calculated for each public chain from normalized within-repertoire ranks of inferred template counts. A later analysis computed generation probabilities with a VDJ recombination model fitted to out-of-frame rearrangements, and checked the results against IGoR. In a later analysis, hypergeometric tests were used to score TCR-TCR, TCR-HLA and TCR-CMV co-occurrence, with a repertoire-size bias correction applied to TCR pairs. To estimate false discovery rates, a later analysis permuted the HLA or CMV assignments 20 times. In a later analysis, co-occurring TCRs were grouped using DBSCAN, and TCRdist sequence similarity was added for clustering within HLA-allele-positive subsets. Repertoires with fewer than 30,000 or more than 120,000 public chains, plus five repertoires with anomalous nucleotide sharing, were excluded from co-occurrence clustering. What TCRdb holds here is the immuneACCESS table cut down to in-frame rearrangements. Part of the clones is not present; checked against another copy, under half of the missing clones reflect an unresolved V gene, and the others are unexplained. V and J calls plus clone size are reproduced from that table; the DNA served to infer D and trimming. In all, the sample holds approximately 82,000 clones, and about 79% of those were seen once. Roughly 1.5% of the sample comes from the top ten.

The cohort was made up of several hundred healthy bone marrow donors. Cohort members were all nominally healthy when sampled, although unrecorded immune exposures were likely present. The donor was CMV seronegative and was included in the group of several hundred seronegative cohort members. Each donor provided a peripheral blood sample, and peripheral blood mononuclear cells were used for TCR beta sequencing. Genomic DNA extraction from the blood cell samples was performed with the Qiagen DNeasy Blood Extraction Kit. Spanning cysteine to phenylalanine, the CDR3 consists of 15 amino acids. Only the CDR3 region is kept as DNA, spanning 45 bases read in frame from base 1. The germline V gene (reference sequence) provides CDR1 MNHNY and CDR2 SVGAGI. The junction shows trimming of 7 bases on V and 3 bases on J, plus 19 bases between the germline ends. Results and caveats for the whole study, not just this receptor: In a later genetic analysis, fewer N-insertions in productive TCRs were reported among donors in an Asian-associated ancestry cluster than the roughly 670-donor mean. A cluster of highly shared sequence variants was judged likely to be a technical artifact of the sequencing pipeline. Linkage disequilibrium might explain the correlated functional status among segregating V segments, but an unknown experimental factor could not be ruled out. At a false discovery rate of 0.05, a later analysis linked 16,951 TCR beta sequences to specific HLA alleles. Assigning TCR associations to individual alleles was difficult when HLA alleles, especially DR and DQ, strongly co-occurred. The earlier analysis of approximately 560 of the donors excluded approximately 15 rarely observed V segments, including chromosome 9 orphons, because counts were too low. Sequencing depth was assumed to be roughly uniform across donors in the presence/absence analyses, though that assumption may not hold. Across donors, most TCR sequences were observed very rarely, whereas some public TCRs were present in many individuals. In vitro tests confirmed that a few of the cytomegalovirus-associated TCR beta chains recognize cytomegalovirus antigens. A further reported finding was that TCR beta sequences accurately predicted the HLA-A and HLA-B alleles for most subjects in the first cohort. The study gave a list of 150 to 200 TCR beta chains associated with cytomegalovirus. The classifier was reported to diagnose cytomegalovirus status with high specificity and sensitivity in both the original cohort and the validation cohort. In a later genetic analysis, a missense DCLRE1C variant was associated with V-gene and J-gene trimming of TCR beta chains, and the association was replicated in an independent cohort. It was suggested by the authors that the approach could potentially be generalized to other disease states and immunological phenotypes. A later analysis found that HLA-associated TCR beta chains were more clonally expanded and had lower generation probabilities than equally common non-associated chains. In an earlier analysis of 587 of the donors, most TCR beta V segments appeared in productive rearrangements about 87% or about 30% of the time, broadly matching IMGT annotations. In a later analysis, several top co-occurrence clusters were reported to appear linked to parvovirus B19, influenza, CMV and Epstein-Barr virus. Only TCR beta chains were sequenced in this cohort, and the absence of alpha or paired-chain data limited detectable features. In a later analysis, the rate of TCR association differed among HLA loci, with DRB1 alleles having the most associated TCRs and HLA-C alleles having the fewest. Because HLA typing was unavailable for some donors at each locus, only the typed subset was used in association tests. Some IMGT-functional V segments, including TRBV6-2 and TRBV6-3, could not be told apart with the 87-base-pair reads, so those segments were excluded. Immune exposure information for the cohort was limited to CMV serostatus. A later analysis found that most CMV-associated TCR beta chains appeared HLA-restricted, with HLA associations seemingly driven largely by CMV exposure.

Source material: PBMCs. Rearrangement joined TRBV6-6 to TRBJ2-7, with a weak D call of TRBD2 (7 bases match). This clonotype originated in a man in his forties in good health and CMV-seronegative. Here the CDR3 is given as CASMGGGRGYYEQYF. The DNA sequence reads TGTGCCAGCATGGGGGGGGGCAGGGGATACTACGAGCAGTACTTC.